The T cell receptor (beta chain) under discussion was sequenced for a study of OX40 agonist ivuxolimab in advanced cancers. For the study in its entirety: Ivuxolimab was an agonistic, fully human IgG2 monoclonal antibody directed against OX40 (CD134), a costimulatory receptor. Intravenous ivuxolimab was administered to patients every 2 weeks at six dose levels: 0.01, 0.1, 0.3, 1.5, 3 and 10 mg/kg. Of the roughly 52 dose-escalation patients, hepatocellular carcinoma was present in around 19, melanoma in around 15, renal cell carcinoma in 9 and head and neck cancer in 9. Peripheral TCRbeta sequencing aimed to test whether ivuxolimab altered TCR sequence diversity and caused clonal T-cell expansion. In the dose-escalation cohort, 75% to 85% of patients were male, and the mean age was 60 years with a range of about 20 to 80. Patients were allowed to have had prior anti-PD-1, anti-PD-L1 or anti-CTLA-4 therapy, and approximately 39% of the dose-escalation patients had been treated with checkpoint inhibitors. Three dose-escalation patients achieved partial responses, one with hepatocellular carcinoma and two with cutaneous melanoma. The paper reports the monotherapy dose-escalation portion (N of about 56 patients) of the phase I ivuxolimab trial.

Here is what the overall study found, with its caveats: Low levels of normalized T-cell clonal expansion were also seen in some patients who did not respond. In the 0.1-3.0 mg/kg groups, partial responders were among the patients with the lowest normalized peripheral clonal expansion, particularly in CD8+ T cells. At doses from 0.1 to 3.0 mg/kg, clonal expansion was seen in both CD4+ and CD8+ blood T cells between baseline and week 6. After ivuxolimab, more expanded clones were found on average in CD8+ T cells than in CD4+ T cells. The antigen specificity of the peripheral T cells that underwent clonal expansion was not determined.

Genomic DNA was extracted from sorted cells for sequencing of the TCRbeta CDR3 region. The immunoSEQ Assay was used to sequence the TCRbeta CDR3 regions. TCRdb took over this immuneACCESS table, retaining in-frame rearrangements with V and J assigned. Such tables are incomplete; in checked studies, under half of the missing clones stem from an unresolved V gene, and the remainder is unexplained. The sample table shows some 67,000 clones, and around 85% are seen once. About 0.76% of the sample rests with the top ten. Patients with a history of autoimmune disease or receiving systemic immunosuppression were excluded from the trial. Peripheral blood for TCR sequencing was drawn from every dose cohort at baseline, at cycle 4 day 1 and at cycle 7 day 1. The samples were drawn from a first-in-human, open-label, multicenter phase I dose-escalation trial of ivuxolimab. Adults with locally advanced or metastatic head and neck squamous cell, hepatocellular, melanoma or renal cell carcinoma were enrolled in the trial. CD4+ and CD8+ T cells were sorted separately from peripheral blood before TCR sequencing.

Compared with germline, V lacks 0 bases and J lacks 8 bases; bases without a gene match: 13. From the cysteine up to the phenylalanine, the CDR3 has a length of 16 residues. Solely the CDR3 DNA is kept, with 48 bases framed from the first base. According to the germline V gene (reference sequence), CDR1 reads SGHNT and CDR2 reads YYREEE. In regard to this clone: No antigen is known for it. No much larger clonotype is one base removed from it; base qualities were not supplied.

The rearrangement combines TRBV5-4 with TRBJ2-7; 8 central nucleotides agree with TRBD1. The sequencing used CD4+ or CD8+ T cells sorted from blood, collected in a trial of the OX40 agonist ivuxolimab. This sequence was found in an adult with an advanced solid tumor such as melanoma, head and neck, liver or kidney cancer. The base sequence is TGTGCCAGCAGCTTGGGAGGAGGGGGACAGGCACTAAAGCAGTACTTC. It translates to CASSLGGGGQALKQYF.